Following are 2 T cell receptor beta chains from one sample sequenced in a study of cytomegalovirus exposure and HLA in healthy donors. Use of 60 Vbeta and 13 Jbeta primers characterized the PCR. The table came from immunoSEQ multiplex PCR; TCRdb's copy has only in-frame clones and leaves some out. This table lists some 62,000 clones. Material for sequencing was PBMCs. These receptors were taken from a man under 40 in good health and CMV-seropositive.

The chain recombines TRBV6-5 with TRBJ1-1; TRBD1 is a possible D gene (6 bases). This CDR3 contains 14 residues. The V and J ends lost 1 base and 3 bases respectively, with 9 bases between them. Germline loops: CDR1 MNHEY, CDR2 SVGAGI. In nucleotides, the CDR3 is TGTGCCAGCAGTTACTACTACAGGGACACTGAAGCTTTCTTT. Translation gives CASSYYYRDTEAFF.

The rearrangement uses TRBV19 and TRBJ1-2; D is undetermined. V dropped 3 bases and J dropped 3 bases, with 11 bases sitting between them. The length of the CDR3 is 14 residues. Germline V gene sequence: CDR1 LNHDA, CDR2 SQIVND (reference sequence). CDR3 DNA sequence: TGTGCCAGTAGTATCGTGGAGTTCGACTATGGCTACACCTTC. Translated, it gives CASSIVEFDYGYTF.